The T cell receptor (beta chain) described here comes from a study of T cell responses to AZD1222 COVID-19 vaccine. With respect to this clone: Its antigen is unknown.

Profiling relied on immunoSEQ multiplex PCR, and the TCRdb table lists in-frame clones only, not all of them. Here the sample spans about 200,000 clones, about 95% being singletons. Whole-study results and caveats: The donor cohort was predominantly white British with a female majority, and clonal diversity may have been underestimated.

This receptor was obtained from an adult who received the MenACWY meningococcal vaccine as a control. The sequenced sample was peripheral blood, obtained 28 days after the second dose of the MenACWY control vaccine.

CDR3 residues: CASSASLGNEQFF. CDR3 in DNA: TGTGCCAGCAGTGCCTCCCTAGGGAATGAGCAGTTCTTC. V usage is TRBV6-6 and J usage is TRBJ2-1; D gene uncertain. Deletions cut 5 bases from V and 7 bases from J, with 12 bases between. The CDR3 runs 13 residues. Germline lookup yields CDR1 MNHNY and CDR2 SVGAGI (reference sequence).